This T cell receptor beta chain was sequenced in a study of OX40 agonist ivuxolimab in advanced cancers. V was pared by 6 bases and J by 5 bases, with 5 bases of the junction left unmatched. From germline, CDR1 is MNHNS and CDR2 SASEGT. This CDR3 is 14 amino acids long. Blood sampling was done at baseline, cycle 4 day 1, and cycle 7 day 1. The data were produced by immunoSEQ multiplex PCR, yet TCRdb's version contains in-frame clones alone and is incomplete. The profile covers 60,000 to 70,000 clones, with around 80% appearing a single time and 1.2% taken by the ten largest. This clonotype was sampled from an adult with an advanced solid tumor such as melanoma, head and neck, liver or kidney cancer. The sequencing here drew on CD4+ or CD8+ T cells sorted from blood, taken in a trial of the OX40 agonist ivuxolimab. The gene calls are TRBV6-1 and TRBJ2-1; TRBD1 matches 9 bases. In nucleotides, the CDR3 is TGTGCCAGCAGCGCACAGGGGGCCAACAATGAGCAGTTCTTC. This gives the protein CASSAQGANNEQFF.